A selection of T cell receptor beta chains follows, all from one sample in a study of shared clonotypes between healthy human individuals. TCRdb keeps only in-frame clones here, not all; method: immunoSEQ multiplex PCR. This sample has 2 million to 2.5 million clones, with about 92% found just once. The specimen sequenced was naive CD4+ T cells from PBMCs. These receptors all stem from a man aged 18-30 years in good health. Some clones in this sample may be carry-over from other donors' samples. Both conserved end residues are part of each CDR3. The order of the fields is J gene, D gene, V gene, clone size, CDR3 protein, CDR3 DNA. D genes are given only for firm matches. Not every row has a clone size; where given, it reads once, few, many or a size class.

J: TRBJ1-2
D: -
V: TRBV5-1
size: -
CDR3: CASSLSGQPDGYTF
DNA: TGCGCCAGCAGCTTGTCCGGGCAGCCCGATGGCTACACCTTC

J: TRBJ2-7
D: -
V: TRBV5-1
size: -
CDR3: CASSHSYEQYF
DNA: TGCGCCAGCAGCCACTCCTACGAGCAGTACTTC

J: TRBJ1-2
D: -
V: TRBV14
size: -
CDR3: CASSIVGAGDYGYTF
DNA: TGTGCCAGCAGCATTGTCGGAGCCGGGGACTATGGCTACACCTTC

J: TRBJ1-1
D: TRBD1
V: TRBV6-1
size: -
CDR3: CASSGQGHFEAFF
DNA: TGTGCCAGCAGTGGACAGGGACACTTCGAAGCTTTCTTT

J: TRBJ2-1
D: -
V: TRBV7-3
size: -
CDR3: CASSPRRGGNEQFF
DNA: TGTGCCAGCAGCCCACGGAGGGGCGGCAATGAGCAGTTCTTC

J: TRBJ1-6
D: TRBD1
V: TRBV25-1
size: -
CDR3: CASSDPGTGLNSPLHF
DNA: TGTGCCAGCAGTGATCCAGGGACAGGGCTTAATTCACCCCTCCACTTT

J: TRBJ1-1
D: -
V: TRBV4-3
size: -
CDR3: CASSQTGTMNTEAFF
DNA: TGCGCCAGCAGCCAAACAGGGACCATGAACACTGAAGCTTTCTTT

J: TRBJ2-1
D: TRBD2
V: TRBV5-5
size: -
CDR3: CASSPFAGGSEQFF
DNA: TGTGCCAGCAGCCCCTTCGCGGGAGGAAGTGAGCAGTTCTTC

J: TRBJ1-2
D: -
V: TRBV6-1
size: once
CDR3: CASRETRGFGYTF
DNA: TGTGCCAGCAGGGAGACCAGGGGATTTGGCTACACCTTC

J: TRBJ2-7
D: -
V: TRBV5-1
size: -
CDR3: CASSLAGGDIYEQYF
DNA: TGCGCCAGCAGCTTGGCCGGGGGCGATATCTACGAGCAGTACTTC

J: TRBJ2-5
D: -
V: TRBV11-2
size: -
CDR3: CAGRGDGETQYF
DNA: TGTGCCGGCAGGGGCGACGGGGAGACCCAGTACTTC

J: TRBJ2-7
D: -
V: TRBV10-3
size: -
CDR3: CAIKAAGSSYEQYF
DNA: TGTGCCATCAAGGCGGCAGGCAGCTCCTACGAGCAGTACTTC

J: TRBJ2-5
D: -
V: TRBV29-1
size: -
CDR3: CSLAQGEGETQYF
DNA: TGCAGCCTAGCACAGGGCGAAGGGGAGACCCAGTACTTC

J: TRBJ2-5
D: -
V: TRBV29-1
size: -
CDR3: CSVEINQGTQETQYF
DNA: TGCAGCGTTGAGATAAACCAGGGGACCCAAGAGACCCAGTACTTC

J: TRBJ2-5
D: -
V: TRBV7-6
size: -
CDR3: CASSSTRGETQYF
DNA: TGTGCCAGCAGCTCCACTAGGGGCGAGACCCAGTACTTC

J: TRBJ1-1
D: -
V: TRBV19
size: -
CDR3: CASSTMPGRGVSDTEAFF
DNA: TGTGCCAGTAGTACCATGCCGGGGCGCGGGGTTTCGGACACTGAAGCTTTCTTT

J: TRBJ2-2
D: -
V: TRBV14
size: -
CDR3: CASSPARASTGELFF
DNA: TGTGCCAGCAGCCCAGCGCGGGCCAGCACCGGGGAGCTGTTTTTT

J: TRBJ2-1
D: -
V: TRBV9
size: -
CDR3: CASSVALRGTYNEQFF
DNA: TGTGCCAGCAGCGTAGCTCTTAGGGGGACCTACAATGAGCAGTTCTTC

J: TRBJ2-1
D: TRBD2
V: TRBV7-2
size: -
CDR3: CASSLDPGLAKARQFF
DNA: TGTGCCAGCAGCTTGGATCCGGGACTAGCGAAAGCACGACAGTTCTTC

J: TRBJ2-3
D: -
V: TRBV5-1
size: -
CDR3: CASSLGAPGTDTQYF
DNA: TGCGCCAGCAGCTTGGGGGCCCCAGGGACAGATACGCAGTATTTT

J: TRBJ2-3
D: -
V: TRBV7-2
size: -
CDR3: CASSLVRQRVDTQYF
DNA: TGTGCCAGCAGCTTAGTTCGCCAGAGGGTAGATACGCAGTATTTT

J: TRBJ2-2
D: -
V: TRBV19
size: -
CDR3: CASRTIGTGELFF
DNA: TGTGCCAGTCGGACCATAGGTACCGGGGAGCTGTTTTTT

J: TRBJ1-3
D: -
V: TRBV6-5
size: -
CDR3: CASSFTRALGNTIYF
DNA: TGTGCCAGCAGTTTCACGAGGGCTCTTGGAAACACCATATATTTT

J: TRBJ1-1
D: TRBD1
V: TRBV5-1
size: -
CDR3: CASSSQGARDTEAFF
DNA: TGCGCCAGCAGCTCGCAGGGGGCGCGGGACACTGAAGCTTTCTTT

J: TRBJ2-1
D: -
V: TRBV11-2
size: -
CDR3: CASSLTPDNEQFF
DNA: TGTGCCAGCAGCTTGACGCCCGACAATGAGCAGTTCTTC

J: TRBJ2-5
D: -
V: TRBV6-5
size: -
CDR3: CASRGPGETQYF
DNA: TGTGCCAGCAGGGGGCCCGGGGAGACCCAGTACTTC

J: TRBJ2-1
D: -
V: TRBV11-3
size: -
CDR3: CASSLDYNSQEFF
DNA: TGTGCCAGCAGCTTAGATTATAACTCCCAGGAGTTCTTC

J: TRBJ2-1
D: -
V: TRBV5-1
size: -
CDR3: CASSAPAGLNNEQFF
DNA: TGCGCCAGCAGCGCTCCTGCGGGACTCAACAATGAGCAGTTCTTC

J: TRBJ2-7
D: TRBD1
V: TRBV28
size: -
CDR3: CASSSTGTLSSYEQYF
DNA: TGTGCCAGCAGTTCGACAGGGACCCTTAGCTCCTACGAGCAGTACTTC

J: TRBJ2-3
D: -
V: TRBV6-5
size: -
CDR3: CASSYKDPLDTQYF
DNA: TGTGCCAGCAGTTACAAGGACCCCTTGGATACGCAGTATTTT

J: TRBJ2-1
D: TRBD2
V: TRBV5-4
size: -
CDR3: CASSYQAGLAGVPLHNEQFF
DNA: TGTGCCAGCAGCTATCAAGCGGGACTAGCGGGAGTTCCACTACACAATGAGCAGTTCTTC

J: TRBJ2-1
D: -
V: TRBV5-6
size: -
CDR3: CASSLGWGAYNEQFF
DNA: TGTGCCAGCAGCTTGGGGTGGGGGGCCTACAATGAGCAGTTCTTC

J: TRBJ2-3
D: TRBD2
V: TRBV28
size: -
CDR3: CASSLNGRGFSTDTQYF
DNA: TGTGCCAGCAGTTTAAACGGGAGGGGGTTTAGCACAGATACGCAGTATTTT

J: TRBJ1-5
D: TRBD1
V: TRBV28
size: -
CDR3: CASSTGQGQGQPQHF
DNA: TGTGCCAGCAGTACCGGACAGGGACAGGGGCAGCCCCAGCATTTT

J: TRBJ1-2
D: -
V: TRBV20-1
size: -
CDR3: CSAPGGLGYTF
DNA: TGCAGTGCTCCCGGGGGACTTGGCTACACCTTC

J: TRBJ1-4
D: -
V: TRBV2
size: -
CDR3: CASRAGNREKLFF
DNA: TGTGCCAGTCGGGCGGGAAATCGTGAAAAACTGTTTTTT

J: TRBJ2-7
D: -
V: TRBV28
size: -
CDR3: CASSFRGMLYEQYF
DNA: TGTGCCAGCAGTTTCCGGGGAATGCTCTACGAGCAGTACTTC

J: TRBJ2-7
D: TRBD2
V: TRBV7-9
size: -
CDR3: CASSLGASGKYEQYF
DNA: TGTGCCAGCAGCCTAGGGGCTAGCGGGAAATACGAGCAGTACTTC

J: TRBJ2-5
D: -
V: TRBV5-4
size: -
CDR3: CASSREGRGETQYF
DNA: TGTGCCAGCAGCCGAGAGGGGCGCGGGGAGACCCAGTACTTC

J: TRBJ2-7
D: -
V: TRBV5-1
size: -
CDR3: CASSLTGPYEQYF
DNA: TGCGCCAGCAGCTTGACAGGTCCCTACGAGCAGTACTTC

J: TRBJ1-3
D: -
V: TRBV25-1
size: -
CDR3: CASGDLGNTIYF
DNA: TGTGCCAGCGGCGATCTAGGAAACACCATATATTTT

J: TRBJ2-1
D: TRBD2
V: TRBV28
size: -
CDR3: CASTTPSGGSYNEQFF
DNA: TGTGCCAGCACTACCCCTAGCGGAGGCTCCTACAATGAGCAGTTCTTC

J: TRBJ2-7
D: TRBD1
V: TRBV28
size: -
CDR3: CASAPRQGSGPYEQYF
DNA: TGTGCCAGCGCCCCCCGACAGGGATCTGGCCCCTACGAGCAGTACTTC

J: TRBJ2-2
D: TRBD2
V: TRBV6-5
size: -
CDR3: CASRDLAGAAGELFF
DNA: TGTGCCAGCAGGGATTTAGCGGGAGCTGCCGGGGAGCTGTTTTTT

J: TRBJ1-2
D: -
V: TRBV6-1
size: -
CDR3: CASSQVNYGYTF
DNA: TGTGCCAGCAGCCAAGTTAACTATGGCTACACCTTC

J: TRBJ2-5
D: -
V: TRBV7-8
size: once
CDR3: CASSPVGGLGETQYF
DNA: TGTGCCAGCAGCCCCGTGGGGGGTCTCGGGGAGACCCAGTACTTC

J: TRBJ1-4
D: -
V: TRBV27
size: -
CDR3: CASTRTGVVREKLFF
DNA: TGTGCCAGCACCCGAACTGGGGTAGTAAGAGAAAAACTGTTTTTT

J: TRBJ2-5
D: -
V: TRBV5-1
size: -
CDR3: CASRPPGVRGETQYF
DNA: TGCGCCAGCAGGCCCCCCGGAGTTCGGGGAGAGACCCAGTACTTC

J: TRBJ2-3
D: TRBD2
V: TRBV5-1
size: -
CDR3: CASSSPGLAVRDTQYF
DNA: TGCGCCAGCAGCTCCCCGGGACTAGCGGTTCGAGATACGCAGTATTTT